The clone carrying this TCR beta chain was picked up a small number of times. Its cognate antigen is unknown. Looked up from germline, CDR1 is SEHNR and CDR2 is FQNEAQ (reference sequence). This CDR3 is 14 amino acids long. V dropped 11 bases and J dropped 8; count of bases not matched to a gene: 12. This record belongs to a study of blood T cells in healthy people across ages. Findings and limits, study-wide: A roughly linear age-dependent decrease characterized TCR beta diversity per million T cells. The study found more naive CD4+ cells and higher diversity in long-lived than aged donors.

Alongside a J-beta primer mix, a sample-barcoded 5' primer served in a second PCR lasting 7 to 11 cycles. Sequencing yielded, for each sample, at least 3 million paired-end reads carrying CDR3. TCRdb redid the calling of the 5' RACE reads with MiXCR, one entry per CDR3 protein. The sample yields about 1,500,000 distinct CDR3 sequences, 35% to 45% seen once. No fewer than 5.5 micrograms of total RNA were isolated from every sample. This receptor was identified in a woman in her late teens or twenties in good health. The V call is TRBV7-9, the J call TRBJ1-6, with 7 bases identical to TRBD1. The sequencing sample was made of blood. The CDR3 spells CAFNAGGKDSPLHF. The CDR3 region has the DNA TGTGCCTTCAACGCAGGGGGTAAAGATTCACCCCTCCACTTT.